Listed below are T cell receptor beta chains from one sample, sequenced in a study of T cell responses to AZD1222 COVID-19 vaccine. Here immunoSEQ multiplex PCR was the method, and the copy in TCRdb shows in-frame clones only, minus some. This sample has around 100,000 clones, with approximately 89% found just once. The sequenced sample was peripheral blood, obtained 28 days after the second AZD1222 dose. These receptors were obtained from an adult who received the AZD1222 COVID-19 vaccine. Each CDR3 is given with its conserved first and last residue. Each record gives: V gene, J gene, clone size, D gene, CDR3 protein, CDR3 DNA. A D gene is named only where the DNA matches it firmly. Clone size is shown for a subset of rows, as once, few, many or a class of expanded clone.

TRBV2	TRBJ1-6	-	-	CASSEGGDYSPLHF	TGTGCCAGCAGTGAAGGGGGAGATTATTCACCCCTCCACTTT
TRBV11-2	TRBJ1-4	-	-	CASSARLPTNEKLFF	TGTGCCAGCAGCGCCCGACTCCCAACTAATGAAAAACTGTTTTTT
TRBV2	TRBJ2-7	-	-	CASSEVRGYEQYF	TGTGCCAGCAGTGAAGTTCGGGGTTACGAGCAGTACTTC
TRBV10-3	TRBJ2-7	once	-	CAISDLQPIYEQYF	TGTGCCATCAGTGATTTACAGCCGATCTACGAGCAGTACTTC
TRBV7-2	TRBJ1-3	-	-	CASSLDWLSGNTIYF	TGTGCCAGCAGCTTAGATTGGTTATCTGGAAACACCATATATTTT
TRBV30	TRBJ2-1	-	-	CAWSPGAFGNEQFF	TGTGCCTGGAGCCCGGGGGCGTTTGGGAATGAGCAGTTCTTC
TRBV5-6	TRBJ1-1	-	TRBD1	CASSNSGTGRTEAFF	TGTGCCAGCAGCAACTCCGGGACAGGGAGGACTGAAGCTTTCTTT
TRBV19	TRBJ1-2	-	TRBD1	CASSIPLGRGPSNYGYTF	TGTGCCAGTAGTATTCCTTTAGGCAGGGGGCCGTCTAACTATGGCTACACCTTC
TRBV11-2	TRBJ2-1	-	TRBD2	CASSLIAGGRYEQFF	TGTGCCAGCAGCTTAATAGCGGGGGGGAGGTATGAGCAGTTCTTC
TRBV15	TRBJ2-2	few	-	CATSREAGTITGELFF	TGTGCCACCAGCAGAGAAGCCGGGACAATCACCGGGGAGCTGTTTTTT
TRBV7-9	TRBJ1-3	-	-	CASSLAGNTIYF	TGTGCCAGCAGCTTAGCGGGAAACACCATATATTTT
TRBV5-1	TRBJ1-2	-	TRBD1	CASSPNPGQGLLGYTF	TGCGCCAGCAGCCCAAATCCGGGACAGGGACTACTTGGCTACACCTTC
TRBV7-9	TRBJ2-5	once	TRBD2	CASSFRDYSYQETQYF	TGTGCCAGCAGCTTCCGGGACTACTCGTACCAAGAGACCCAGTACTTC
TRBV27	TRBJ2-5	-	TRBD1	CASSPRTGGETQYF	TGTGCCAGCAGCCCAAGGACAGGGGGAGAGACCCAGTACTTC
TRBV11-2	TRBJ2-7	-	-	CASSSGARTWVQYF	TGTGCCAGCAGCTCCGGGGCTAGGACCTGGGTGCAGTACTTC
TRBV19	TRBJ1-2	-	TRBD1	CASSRDRGNYGYTF	TGTGCCAGTAGTCGGGACAGGGGGAACTATGGCTACACCTTC